The 25 T cell receptor beta chains below all came from one sample that was sequenced in a study of response to subunit inactivated influenza vaccine (dated by TCRdb to between 2017 and 2018). Library preparation used RT-PCR. Sequenced using an Illumina HiSeq 2500. Using fastp at Q25 and MiXCR, TCRdb reprocessed the public reads and kept productive beta chains. Here each entry gathers all rows of one CDR3 protein and keeps the most common genes and DNA. The sample table contains roughly 550,000 distinct CDR3 sequences; only one count was recorded for roughly 23% of them. 2.5% to 3% of the sample lies in the top ten. The same sample was also used in a study of T cells expressing NK-cell markers. The second investigation adds: TCR beta cDNA libraries were made by 5'RACE template switching that added a universal primer site and unique molecular identifiers.

The material sequenced was CD4+ T cells sorted from PBMCs, taken approximately 12 days after vaccination. These TCRs come from a man in his forties or fifties who received an inactivated influenza vaccine. Donor details come from another sample of the same person, matched by shared clones.

The CDR3 reads CASSQGDSGRAGEQFF. DNA of the CDR3: TGCGCCAGCAGCCAAGGAGATAGCGGGAGGGCCGGTGAGCAGTTCTTC. V and J are TRBV4-3 and TRBJ2-1; 11 bases align to TRBD2. The CDR3 is 16 residues long. In germline, CDR1 is LGHNA, CDR2 YSLEER. Trimming cost V 1 base and J 9 bases; bases outside gene matches: 8.

The chain joins TRBV9 to TRBJ2-5; 10 bases fit TRBD1. The CDR3 extends over 15 amino acids. Looked up from germline, CDR1 is SGDLS and CDR2 is YYNGEE. V lost 3 bases to trimming and J lost 4 bases; unmatched junction nucleotides: 6. This CDR3 is CASSAGQGLAETQYF. DNA for the CDR3: TGTGCCAGCAGCGCGGGACAGGGGTTGGCAGAGACCCAGTACTTC. The whole variable domain, filled in from reference TRBV9 and TRBJ2-5, reads DSGVTQTPKHLITATGQRVTLRCSPRSGDLSVYWYQQSLDQGLQFLIQYYNGEERAKGNILERFSAQQFPDLHSELNLSSLELGDSALYFCASSAGQGLAETQYFGPGTRLLVL.

This chain links TRBV6-5 with TRBJ2-7, with D possibly matching TRBD1 (5 bases). V was shortened by 2 bases and J by 3 bases, with 14 bases between the two germline ends. Germline assignment: CDR1 MNHEY and CDR2 SVGAGI. CDR3 size: 15 residues. In nucleotides, the CDR3 is TGTGCCAGCAGTTACACAACAGGAGCCTACTACGAGCAGTACTTC. Translating gives CASSYTTGAYYEQYF.

This clonotype has only a few counts. V gene TRBV7-9 combines with J gene TRBJ1-4, with D unclear. The CDR3 spans 14 residues. The germline V and J ends were trimmed by 1 base and 8 bases, with 11 bases remaining between them. The germline CDR1 and CDR2 sequences are SEHNR and FQNEAQ (reference sequence). For the CDR3, the DNA is TGTGCCAGCAGCTTAGGCGGAGGCGGGGAAAAACTGTTTTTT. Protein product: CASSLGGGGEKLFF.

This clonotype has only a few counts. The V call is TRBV29-1, the J call TRBJ2-7, with 12 bases lining up with TRBD2. Trimming cost V 7 bases and J 4 bases; bases outside gene matches: 8. Germline V gene lookup returns CDR1 SQVTM and CDR2 ANQGSEA. The CDR3 is 14 residues long. CDR3: CSALAGGKVYEQYF. Here the CDR3 DNA reads TGCAGCGCTCTAGCGGGAGGGAAGGTATACGAGCAGTACTTC.

This clonotype has more than one count but fewer than ten. The chain is built from TRBV2 and TRBJ2-3, with D uncertain. Germline V lookup: CDR1 SNHLY, CDR2 FYNNEI. The germline V and J ends were trimmed by 4 bases and 8 bases, with 7 bases remaining between them. The CDR3 is made up of 11 amino acids. CDR3 bases: TGTGCCAGCAGTGTACACGGTACGCAGTATTTT. This translates into CASSVHGTQYF.

V is TRBV10-2 and J is TRBJ2-1, with TRBD2 identical over 8 bases. The V gene end was trimmed by 4 bases and the J gene end by 0 bases; junction bases not matched to a gene: 5. The CDR3 is made up of 16 amino acids. Germline V gene lookup returns CDR1 WSHSY and CDR2 SAAADI. The DNA of the CDR3 is TGCGCCAGCAGTGTAGCGGGACCCCGCTCCTACAATGAGCAGTTCTTC. Translating gives CASSVAGPRSYNEQFF.

In this sample, this clonotype turned up a few times. This rearrangement joins TRBV7-9 to TRBJ2-7, with TRBD2 identical over 11 bases. Losses at the gene ends were 5 bases for V and 2 bases for J; bases not matched to a gene: 5. CDR3 length: 15 amino acids. The V gene's germline CDR1 is SEHNR and CDR2 FQNEAQ (reference sequence). The CDR3 coding sequence is TGTGCCAGCAGCCCAAGGGGACTAGCGGCCTACGAGCAGTACTTC. Translating it yields CASSPRGLAAYEQYF.

In this sample, this clonotype turned up a few times. This chain connects TRBV28 to TRBJ2-1; 13 bases fit TRBD2. CDR3 length: 15 residues. The junction had 5 bases not matched to a gene; V was cut back by 6 bases and J by 6 bases. Germline loops: CDR1 MDHEN, CDR2 SYDVKM. The CDR3 bases are TGTGCCAGCAGAACTAGCGGGAGGGCCCTCAATGAGCAGTTCTTC. As protein: CASRTSGRALNEQFF. The full variable domain, rest sourced from reference TRBV28 and TRBJ2-1, is DVKVTQSSRYLVKRTGEKVFLECVQDMDHENMFWYRQDPGLGLRLIYFSYDVKMKEKGDIPEGYSVSREKKERFSLILESASTNQTSMYLCASRTSGRALNEQFFGPGTRLTVL.

The chain has TRBV29-1 and TRBJ2-1; 9 nucleotides match TRBD2. Germline CDR1 and CDR2: SQVTM and ANQGSEA. The ends lost 4 bases at V and 7 bases at J; junction bases unmatched: 8. The CDR3 has 14 residues. DNA of the CDR3: TGCAGCGTTGGGGGGTCTAGCGGGGTGAATGAGCAGTTCTTC. Residues: CSVGGSSGVNEQFF.

The chain couples TRBV2 to TRBJ1-1, with D perhaps TRBD1 (5 bases). Trimming stripped 0 bases from V and 1 base from J, with 15 bases between. The germline V gene has CDR1 SNHLY and CDR2 FYNNEI. The CDR3 loop spans 17 amino acids. The CDR3 here is CASSEALGRTKNTEAFF. The CDR3 region has the DNA TGTGCCAGCAGTGAAGCGCTGGGACGGACTAAGAACACTGAAGCTTTCTTT. Using reference TRBV2 and TRBJ1-1 for the parts outside the CDR3, the full variable domain is EPEVTQTPSHQVTQMGQEVILRCVPISNHLYFYWYRQILGQKVEFLVSFYNNEISEKSEIFDDQFSVERPDGSNFTLKIRSTKLEDSAMYFCASSEALGRTKNTEAFFGQGTRLTVV.

The rearrangement links TRBV2 to TRBJ2-3; D gene unclear. V was cut by 2 bases and J by 3 bases, with 12 bases left in between. Germline loops: CDR1 SNHLY, CDR2 FYNNEI. The CDR3 covers 15 residues. The CDR3 loop reads CASSEIGVMTDTQYF. The CDR3, as DNA: TGTGCCAGCAGTGAAATAGGAGTGATGACAGATACGCAGTATTTT.

The chain has TRBV6-5 and TRBJ2-5, with 7 bases matching TRBD2. J lost 6 bases, V lost 6 bases, and 13 bases had no gene match. In germline, CDR1 is MNHEY, CDR2 SVGAGI. The CDR3 is 15 amino acids. CDR3 nucleotides: TGTGCCAGCAGCTCCTCCGGACTAGGGCAAAAGACCCAGTACTTC. Its translation: CASSSSGLGQKTQYF.

This clonotype was counted between two and nine times. The chain links TRBV11-3 to TRBJ2-3; D is uncertain. V lost 1 base to trimming and J lost 1 base, with 9 bases between them. The CDR3 has 15 amino acids. Germline CDR1 and CDR2: SGHNT and YENEEA. The CDR3 region has the DNA TGTGCCAGCAGCTTAGCGATGACGGGCACAGATACGCAGTATTTT. Translation: CASSLAMTGTDTQYF.

The table lists this clonotype with many counts. This chain uses TRBV7-9 with TRBJ1-1; D is unclear. V lost 5 bases and J lost 0, with 7 bases in between. Looked up from germline, CDR1 is SEHNR and CDR2 is FQNEAQ (reference sequence). The CDR3 extends over 13 amino acids. The CDR3 DNA reads as TGTGCCAGCAGCCCTCATATGAACACTGAAGCTTTCTTT. It specifies CASSPHMNTEAFF.

This clonotype was counted between two and nine times. The V and J genes are TRBV29-1 and TRBJ2-1; D gene ambiguous. V was clipped by 5 bases and J by 8 bases, with 13 bases between them. This CDR3 region has 12 residues. Germline-derived CDR1 and CDR2 are SQVTM and ANQGSEA. The CDR3 region has the DNA TGCAGCGTTAAGCATCCGTTGGATGAGCAGTTCTTC. Translation gives CSVKHPLDEQFF.

This clonotype has ten or more counts. The genes are TRBV29-1 and TRBJ2-1; 12 bases align to TRBD2. In germline, CDR1 is SQVTM, CDR2 ANQGSEA. The CDR3 covers 15 residues. V shed 7 bases and J 8 bases; nucleotides not matched to a gene: 12. The CDR3 DNA is TGCAGCGCAACAAAAGGACTAGCGGGGTTAGATGAGCAGTTCTTC. Protein: CSATKGLAGLDEQFF.

The CDR3 nucleotides read TGTGCCAGCAGGAGCCGGGACAGGAGGCAGTTCTTC. It yields the protein CASRSRDRRQFF. The V and J genes are TRBV2 and TRBJ2-1, with 8 positions matching TRBD1. Unmatched junction bases numbered 7, after V lost 6 bases and J lost 12 bases. Germline loops: CDR1 SNHLY, CDR2 FYNNEI. The CDR3 sequence is 12 residues long.

The chain recombines TRBV11-1 with TRBJ1-3; D is possibly TRBD1 (5 bases). Trimming shortened V by 3 bases and J by 0 bases, and 24 bases separated the two germline ends. CDR1 SGHAT and CDR2 FQDESV come from the germline V gene (reference sequence). The CDR3 extends over 20 amino acids. The CDR3 nucleotides are TGTGCCAGCAGCTTTCGGGCGGCAAGGGGAGGCCAGTACTCTGGAAACACCATATATTTT. Its translation is CASSFRAARGGQYSGNTIYF.

The chain has TRBV20-1 and TRBJ2-5; TRBD2 aligns across 10 bases. This CDR3 spans 14 amino acids. The germline V gene encodes CDR1 DFQATT and CDR2 SNEGSKA (reference sequence). Losses at the gene ends were 6 bases for V and 3 bases for J; bases not matched to a gene: 7. This CDR3 is CSATRLAGKETQYF. The CDR3 region has the DNA TGCAGTGCCACACGACTAGCGGGTAAAGAGACCCAGTACTTC.

This rearrangement joins TRBV7-2 to TRBJ1-1; D not resolved. The V gene lost 5 bases and the J gene lost 2 bases, with 12 bases spanning the gap. CDR1 is SGHTA and CDR2 is FQGNSA in the germline V gene. The CDR3 consists of 14 residues. This chain's CDR3 is CASSPGEGNTEAFF. The CDR3 DNA follows: TGTGCCAGCAGCCCCGGGGAGGGAAACACTGAAGCTTTCTTT.

The chain employs TRBV4-3 and TRBJ2-2, with D perhaps TRBD1 (5 bases). CDR1 and CDR2 from the germline V gene are LGHNA and YSLEER. This CDR3 has 15 residues. The V and J ends lost 1 base and 7 bases respectively, with 13 bases between them. The CDR3 loop reads CASSQAWGKGGELFF. The CDR3 nucleotides are TGCGCCAGCAGCCAAGCATGGGGCAAAGGCGGGGAGCTGTTTTTT.

This clonotype was seen a few times. The chain links TRBV5-1 to TRBJ1-2; D gene uncertain. This CDR3 is built from 13 residues. The germline V and J ends were trimmed by 0 bases and 1 base, with 4 bases remaining between them. The germline CDR1 and CDR2 sequences are SGHRS and YFSETQ. CDR3 protein: CASSLADNYGYTF. The CDR3 coding sequence is TGCGCCAGCAGCTTGGCCGATAACTATGGCTACACCTTC. The whole variable domain, filled in from reference TRBV5-1 and TRBJ1-2, reads KAGVTQTPRYLIKTRGQQVTLSCSPISGHRSVSWYQQTPGQGLQFLFEYFSETQRNKGNFPGRFSGRQFSNSRSEMNVSTLELGDSALYLCASSLADNYGYTFGSGTRLTVV.

V is TRBV5-4 and J is TRBJ1-1; TRBD1 might be the D (5 bases). The CDR3 is made up of 14 amino acids. V gave up 4 bases and J gave up 2 bases, with 12 bases separating them. CDR1 SGHNT and CDR2 YYREEE come from the germline V gene (reference sequence). The CDR3: CASSTRRGNTEAFF. CDR3 sequence (DNA): TGTGCCAGCAGCACCCGAAGGGGAAACACTGAAGCTTTCTTT.

At least ten counts were recorded for this clonotype. The chain joins TRBV12-3 or TRBV12-4 to TRBJ2-6; 7 bases map to TRBD1. V lost 6 bases and J lost 2; bases outside the gene matches: 7. The CDR3 covers 16 residues. In DNA form, the CDR3 reads TGTGCCAGCAGCGGAGATACAGGGGCTGGGGCCAACGTCCTGACTTTC. Protein: CASSGDTGAGANVLTF.